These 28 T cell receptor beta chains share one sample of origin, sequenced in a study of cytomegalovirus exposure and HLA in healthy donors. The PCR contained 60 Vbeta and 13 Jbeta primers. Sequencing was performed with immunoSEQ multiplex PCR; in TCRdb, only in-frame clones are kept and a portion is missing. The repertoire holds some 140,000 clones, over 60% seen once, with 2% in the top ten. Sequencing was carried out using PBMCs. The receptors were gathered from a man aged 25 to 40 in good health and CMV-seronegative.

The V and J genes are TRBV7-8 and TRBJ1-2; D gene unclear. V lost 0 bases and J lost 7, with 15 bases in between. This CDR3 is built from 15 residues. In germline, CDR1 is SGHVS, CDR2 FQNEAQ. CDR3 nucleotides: TGTGCCAGCAGCTTAGCCGGGCCAGGTGGAGGTGGCTACACCTTC. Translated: CASSLAGPGGGGYTF.

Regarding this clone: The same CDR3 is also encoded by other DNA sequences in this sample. CDR3 nucleotides: TGCGCCAGCAGTCAGGACCCCGGGGGATACCAGTACTTC. Its translation: CASSQDPGGYQYF. The gene calls are TRBV4-1 and TRBJ2-5, with D tentatively TRBD2 (6 bases). CDR1 MGHRA and CDR2 YSYEKL come from the germline V gene. V dropped 6 bases and J dropped 10 bases, with 18 bases sitting between them. This CDR3 has 13 amino acids.

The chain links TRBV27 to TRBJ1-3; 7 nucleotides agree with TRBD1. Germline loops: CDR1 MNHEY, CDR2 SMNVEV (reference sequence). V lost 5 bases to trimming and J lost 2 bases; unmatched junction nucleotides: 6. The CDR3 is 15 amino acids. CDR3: CASSPRQGAGNTIYF. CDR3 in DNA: TGTGCCAGCAGTCCGAGACAGGGAGCTGGAAACACCATATATTTT.

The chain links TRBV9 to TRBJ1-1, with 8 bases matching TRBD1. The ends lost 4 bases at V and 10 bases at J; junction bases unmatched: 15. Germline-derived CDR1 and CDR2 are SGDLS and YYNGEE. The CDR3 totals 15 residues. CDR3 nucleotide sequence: TGTGCCAGCAGCCCCGGACAGGGTTATACACTGGGAGCTTTCTTT. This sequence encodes CASSPGQGYTLGAFF.

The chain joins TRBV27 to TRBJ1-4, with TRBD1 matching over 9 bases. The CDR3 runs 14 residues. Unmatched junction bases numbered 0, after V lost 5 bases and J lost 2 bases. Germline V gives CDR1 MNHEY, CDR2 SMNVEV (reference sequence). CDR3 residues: CASSGTGTNEKLFF. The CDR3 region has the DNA TGTGCCAGCAGTGGGACAGGGACTAATGAAAAACTGTTTTTT. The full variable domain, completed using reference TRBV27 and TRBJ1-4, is EAQVTQNPRYLITVTGKKLTVTCSQNMNHEYMSWYRQDPGLGLRQIYYSMNVEVTDKGDVPEGYKVSRKEKRNFPLILESPSPNQTSLYFCASSGTGTNEKLFFGSGTQLSVL.

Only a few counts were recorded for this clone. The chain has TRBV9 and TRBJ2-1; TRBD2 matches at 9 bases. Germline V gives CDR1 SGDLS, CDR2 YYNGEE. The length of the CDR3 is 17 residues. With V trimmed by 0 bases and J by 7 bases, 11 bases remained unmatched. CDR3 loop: CASSVAVEAGGNNEQFF. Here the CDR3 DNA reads TGTGCCAGCAGCGTAGCCGTTGAGGCGGGAGGGAATAATGAGCAGTTCTTC.

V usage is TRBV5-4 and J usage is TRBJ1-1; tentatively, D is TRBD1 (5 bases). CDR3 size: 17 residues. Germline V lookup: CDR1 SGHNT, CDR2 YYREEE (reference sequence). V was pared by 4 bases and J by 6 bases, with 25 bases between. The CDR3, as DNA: TGTGCCAGCAGCCGGGGCCCGGGAGGGGCGAGGAGCGCTGAAGCTTTCTTT. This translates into CASSRGPGGARSAEAFF.

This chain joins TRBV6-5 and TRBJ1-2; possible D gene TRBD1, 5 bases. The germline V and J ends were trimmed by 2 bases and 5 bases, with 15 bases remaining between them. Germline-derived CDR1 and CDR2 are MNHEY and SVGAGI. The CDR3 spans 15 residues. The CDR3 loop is CASSYGDSFSYGYTF. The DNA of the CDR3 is TGTGCCAGCAGTTACGGAGACAGTTTCTCATATGGCTACACCTTC.

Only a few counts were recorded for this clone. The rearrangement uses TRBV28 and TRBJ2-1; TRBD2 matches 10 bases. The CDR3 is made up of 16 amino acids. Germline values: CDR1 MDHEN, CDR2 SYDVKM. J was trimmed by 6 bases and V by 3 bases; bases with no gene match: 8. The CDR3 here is CASSFSASGSTNEQFF. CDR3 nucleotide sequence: TGTGCCAGCAGTTTCTCGGCTAGCGGGAGTACCAATGAGCAGTTCTTC. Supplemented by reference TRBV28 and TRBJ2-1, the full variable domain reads DVKVTQSSRYLVKRTGEKVFLECVQDMDHENMFWYRQDPGLGLRLIYFSYDVKMKEKGDIPEGYSVSREKKERFSLILESASTNQTSMYLCASSFSASGSTNEQFFGPGTRLTVL.

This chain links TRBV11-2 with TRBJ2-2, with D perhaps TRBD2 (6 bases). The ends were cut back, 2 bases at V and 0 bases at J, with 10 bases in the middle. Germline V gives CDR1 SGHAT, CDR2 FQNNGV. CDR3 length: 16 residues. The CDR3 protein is CASSLLALANTGELFF. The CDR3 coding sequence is TGTGCCAGCAGCTTACTAGCGCTCGCGAACACCGGGGAGCTGTTTTTT.

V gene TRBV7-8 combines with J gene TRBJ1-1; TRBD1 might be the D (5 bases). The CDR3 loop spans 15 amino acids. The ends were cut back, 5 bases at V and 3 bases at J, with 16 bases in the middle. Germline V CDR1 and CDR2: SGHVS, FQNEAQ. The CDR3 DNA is TGTGCCAGCAGCCAATTCAAGGGGCCTTACACTGAAGCTTTCTTT. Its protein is CASSQFKGPYTEAFF. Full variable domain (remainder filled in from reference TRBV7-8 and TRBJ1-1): GAGVSQSPRYKVAKRGQDVALRCDPISGHVSLFWYQQALGQGPEFLTYFQNEAQLDKSGLPSDRFFAERPEGSVSTLKIQRTQQEDSAVYLCASSQFKGPYTEAFFGQGTRLTVV.

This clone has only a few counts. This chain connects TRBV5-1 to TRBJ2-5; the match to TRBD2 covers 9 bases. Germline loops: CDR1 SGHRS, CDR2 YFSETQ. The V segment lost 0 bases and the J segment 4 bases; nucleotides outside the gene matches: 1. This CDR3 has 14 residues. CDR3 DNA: TGCGCCAGCAGCTTGGTAGCGGGAGTAGAGACCCAGTACTTC. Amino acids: CASSLVAGVETQYF.

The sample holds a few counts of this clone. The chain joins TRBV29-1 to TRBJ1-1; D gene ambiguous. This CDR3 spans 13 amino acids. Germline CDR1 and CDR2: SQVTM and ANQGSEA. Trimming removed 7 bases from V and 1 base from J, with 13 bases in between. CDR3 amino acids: CSASSSGNTEAFF. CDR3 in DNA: TGCAGCGCCAGCTCCTCGGGGAACACTGAAGCTTTCTTT.

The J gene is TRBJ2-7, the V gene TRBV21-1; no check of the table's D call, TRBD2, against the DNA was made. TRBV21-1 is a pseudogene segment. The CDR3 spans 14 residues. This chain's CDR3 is CASSTGLKADEQYF. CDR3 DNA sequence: TGTGCCAGCAGCACCGGGTTAAAAGCCGACGAGCAGTACTTC.

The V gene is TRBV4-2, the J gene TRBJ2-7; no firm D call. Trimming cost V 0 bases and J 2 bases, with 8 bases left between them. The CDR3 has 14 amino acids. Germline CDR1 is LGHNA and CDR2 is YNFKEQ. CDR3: CASSQERGTYEQYF. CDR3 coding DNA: TGTGCCAGCAGCCAAGAAAGAGGCACCTACGAGCAGTACTTC.

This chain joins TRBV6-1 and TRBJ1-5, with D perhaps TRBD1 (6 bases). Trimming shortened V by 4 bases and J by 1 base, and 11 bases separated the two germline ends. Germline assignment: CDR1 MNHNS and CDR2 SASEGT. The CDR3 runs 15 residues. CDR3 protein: CASSGGGLSNQPQHF. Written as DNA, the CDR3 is TGTGCCAGCAGTGGGGGGGGCCTGAGCAATCAGCCCCAGCATTTT.

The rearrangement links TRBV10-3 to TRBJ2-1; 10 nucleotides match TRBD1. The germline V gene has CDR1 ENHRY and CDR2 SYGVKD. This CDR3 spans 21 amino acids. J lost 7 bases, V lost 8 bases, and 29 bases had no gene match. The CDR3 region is CAILRQGAAGGRGDLWNEQFF. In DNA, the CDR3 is TGTGCCATCCTCCGACAGGGGGCTGCTGGCGGGAGAGGGGACTTATGGAATGAGCAGTTCTTC.

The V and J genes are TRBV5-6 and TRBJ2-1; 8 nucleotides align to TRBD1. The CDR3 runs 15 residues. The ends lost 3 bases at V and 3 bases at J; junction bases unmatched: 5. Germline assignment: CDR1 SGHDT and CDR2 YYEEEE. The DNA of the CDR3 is TGTGCCAGCAGCTCCAGGGGGCACCACTACAATGAGCAGTTCTTC. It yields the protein CASSSRGHHYNEQFF.

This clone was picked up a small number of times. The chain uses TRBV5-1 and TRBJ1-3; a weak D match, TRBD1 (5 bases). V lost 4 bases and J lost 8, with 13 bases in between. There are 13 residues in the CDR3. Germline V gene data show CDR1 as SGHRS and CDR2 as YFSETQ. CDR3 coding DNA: TGCGCCAGCAGCGTCCAGGGAGGGGACACCATATATTTT. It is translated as CASSVQGGDTIYF.

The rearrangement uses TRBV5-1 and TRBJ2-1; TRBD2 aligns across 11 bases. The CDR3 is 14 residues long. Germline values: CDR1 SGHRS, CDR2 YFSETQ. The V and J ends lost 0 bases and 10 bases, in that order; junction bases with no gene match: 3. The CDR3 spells CASSLVRLAGEQFF. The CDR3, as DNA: TGCGCCAGCAGCTTGGTAAGACTAGCGGGAGAGCAGTTCTTC. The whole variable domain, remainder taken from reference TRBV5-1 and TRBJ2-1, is KAGVTQTPRYLIKTRGQQVTLSCSPISGHRSVSWYQQTPGQGLQFLFEYFSETQRNKGNFPGRFSGRQFSNSRSEMNVSTLELGDSALYLCASSLVRLAGEQFFGPGTRLTVL.

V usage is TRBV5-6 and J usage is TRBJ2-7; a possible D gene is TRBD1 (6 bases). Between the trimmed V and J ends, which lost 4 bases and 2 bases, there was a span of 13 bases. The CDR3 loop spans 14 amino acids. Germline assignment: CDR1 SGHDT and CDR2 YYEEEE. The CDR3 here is CASSTGTKTYEQYF. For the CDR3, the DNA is TGTGCCAGCAGCACGGGGACAAAGACCTACGAGCAGTACTTC.

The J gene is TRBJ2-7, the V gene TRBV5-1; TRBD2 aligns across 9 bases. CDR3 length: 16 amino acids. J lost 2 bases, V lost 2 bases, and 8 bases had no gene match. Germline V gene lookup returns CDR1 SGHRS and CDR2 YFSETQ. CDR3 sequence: CASSFSPSGEAYEQYF. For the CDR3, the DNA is TGCGCCAGCAGCTTCTCCCCTAGCGGGGAAGCCTACGAGCAGTACTTC.

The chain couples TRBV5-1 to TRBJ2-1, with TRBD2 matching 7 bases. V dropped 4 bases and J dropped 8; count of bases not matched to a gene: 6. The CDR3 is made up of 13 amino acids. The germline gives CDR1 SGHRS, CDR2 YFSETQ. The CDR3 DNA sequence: TGCGCCAGCAGCCTAGCGGAAGGGGATGAGCAGTTCTTC. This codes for CASSLAEGDEQFF.

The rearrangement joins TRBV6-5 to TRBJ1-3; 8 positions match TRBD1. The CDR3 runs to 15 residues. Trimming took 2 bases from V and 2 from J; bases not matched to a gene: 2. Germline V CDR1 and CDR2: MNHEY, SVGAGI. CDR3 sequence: CASSYRQGTGNTIYF. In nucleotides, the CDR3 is TGTGCCAGCAGTTACCGACAGGGGACTGGAAACACCATATATTTT.

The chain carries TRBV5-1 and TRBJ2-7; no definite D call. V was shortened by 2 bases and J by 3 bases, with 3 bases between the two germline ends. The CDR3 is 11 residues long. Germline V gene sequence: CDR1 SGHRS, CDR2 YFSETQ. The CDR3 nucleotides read TGCGCCAGCAGCTTCTACTACGAGCAGTACTTC. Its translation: CASSFYYEQYF.

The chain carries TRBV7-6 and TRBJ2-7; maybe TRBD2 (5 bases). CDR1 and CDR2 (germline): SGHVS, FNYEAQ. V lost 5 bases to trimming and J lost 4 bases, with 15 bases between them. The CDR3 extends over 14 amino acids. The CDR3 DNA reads TGTGCCAGCAGCCATAGGGCCCGAGGGTACGAGCAGTACTTC. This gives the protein CASSHRARGYEQYF.

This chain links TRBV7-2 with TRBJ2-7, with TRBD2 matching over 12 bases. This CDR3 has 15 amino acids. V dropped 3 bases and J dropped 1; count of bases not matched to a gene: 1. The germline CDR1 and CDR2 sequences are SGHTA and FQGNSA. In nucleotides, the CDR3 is TGTGCCAGCAGCTTTCTAGCGGGAGGGTCCTACGAGCAGTACTTC. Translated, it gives CASSFLAGGSYEQYF.

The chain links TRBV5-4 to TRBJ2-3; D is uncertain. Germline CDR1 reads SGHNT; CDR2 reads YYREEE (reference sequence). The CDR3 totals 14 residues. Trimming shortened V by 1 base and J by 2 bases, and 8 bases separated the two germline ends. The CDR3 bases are TGTGCCAGCAGCTTGAAATCGGTCACAGATACGCAGTATTTT. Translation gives CASSLKSVTDTQYF.